A selection of T cell receptor beta chains follows, all from one sample in a study of shared clonotypes between healthy human individuals. The assay was immunoSEQ multiplex PCR, and TCRdb's table has in-frame clones only and misses some. The table records about 2.2 million clones, just under 95% of them present only once. Sequenced: naive CD8+ T cells from PBMCs. These receptors came from a man younger than 35 in good health. Some clones in this sample may be carry-over from other donors' samples. The CDR3 runs from the conserved cysteine through the conserved F or W. The D gene is left open where the match is weak. Clone size is given for some rows only: seen once, a few or many times, or a class if the clone is expanded.

cdr3_length clone_size j_call d_call v_call cdr3_nt cdr3_aa
14 - TRBJ1-2 TRBD1 TRBV27 TGTGCCAGCAAGCCGGGACAGGGTTTCTATGGCTACACCTTC CASKPGQGFYGYTF
18 - TRBJ2-6 TRBD1 TRBV7-9 TGTGCCAGAGCATCCACCGGGACAGAGAGCTCTGGGGCCAACGTCCTGACTTTC CARASTGTESSGANVLTF
12 few TRBJ1-5 - TRBV7-9 TGTGCCAGCAGCTCCGCCAGGCAGCCCCAGCATTTT CASSSARQPQHF
16 few TRBJ1-1 - TRBV28 TGTGCCAGCAGTCCACACCCGGGGCAGGGGAACACTGAAGCTTTCTTT CASSPHPGQGNTEAFF
17 - TRBJ2-6 TRBD2 TRBV9 TGTGCCAGCAGCGTCGGGGACTACCCAGGTGGGGCCAACGTCCTGACTTTC CASSVGDYPGGANVLTF
15 once TRBJ2-7 - TRBV4-1 TGCGCCAGCAGCCAATTGTGGACCGAAAACTACGAGCAGTACTTC CASSQLWTENYEQYF
12 once TRBJ1-2 - TRBV19 TGTGCCAGCACCGGACCGATCTATGGCTACACCTTC CASTGPIYGYTF
15 - TRBJ2-5 - TRBV7-9 TGTGCCAGCAGTCCTGAGGTGGCCCTAAGGGAGACCCAGTACTTC CASSPEVALRETQYF
15 - TRBJ2-5 - TRBV7-9 TGTGCCAGCAGCCCCCCCCGAGGGTTCCAAGAGACCCAGTACTTC CASSPPRGFQETQYF
18 - TRBJ1-1 TRBD1 TRBV4-3 TGCGCCAGCAGCCAAGGACAGGGAGATTTAGAGGGGAACACTGAAGCTTTCTTT CASSQGQGDLEGNTEAFF
12 - TRBJ2-7 - TRBV5-4 TGTGCCAGCAGCTTGGAGAGGGGAGAGCAGTACTTC CASSLERGEQYF
14 - TRBJ2-5 - TRBV7-9 TGTGCCAGCAGCTCTAAGGAGGGTACGAAGACCCAGTACTTC CASSSKEGTKTQYF
13 - TRBJ1-2 - TRBV6-5 TGTGCCAGCAGTTGGGGTTTTCCTGAGGGCTACACCTTC CASSWGFPEGYTF
15 - TRBJ2-7 TRBD2 TRBV5-1 TGCGCCAGCAGCCCAGGACTAGTGGGGATATACGAGCAGTACTTC CASSPGLVGIYEQYF
15 - TRBJ2-7 TRBD1 TRBV7-2 TGTGCCACCAGTGACAGGGGGCGCGATCCCTACGAGCAGTACTTC CATSDRGRDPYEQYF
15 - TRBJ2-7 - TRBV6-1 TGTGCCAGCAGTGAAGGGCCCGGAGCCACCTACGAGCAGTACTTC CASSEGPGATYEQYF
13 - TRBJ2-3 - TRBV28 TGTGCCAGCAGCCTTGCGGGGACAGATACGCAGTATTTT CASSLAGTDTQYF
15 - TRBJ2-7 TRBD2 TRBV29-1 TGCAGCGTTGCCCCCCCTAGCGGGATCCCCTACGAGCAGTACTTC CSVAPPSGIPYEQYF
13 - TRBJ1-3 - TRBV29-1 TGCAGCGCCGAATGGGGGACTGGAAACACCATATATTTT CSAEWGTGNTIYF
14 - TRBJ1-1 - TRBV7-8 TGTGCCAGCAGCTTAGCAATTTCGAACACTGAAGCTTTCTTT CASSLAISNTEAFF
14 - TRBJ2-7 - TRBV29-1 TGCAGCGTTGAGTCTACGTCAGGCTCCTACGAGCAGTACTTC CSVESTSGSYEQYF
15 - TRBJ2-7 - TRBV4-3 TGCGCCAGCAGCCAAGCTCCGGGAATAGGCGACGAGCAGTACTTC CASSQAPGIGDEQYF
18 - TRBJ2-6 - TRBV4-1 TGCGCCAGCAGCCAAGATGACGTTTTTCTCTCTGGGGCCAACGTCCTGACTTTC CASSQDDVFLSGANVLTF
15 - TRBJ2-1 TRBD2 TRBV5-1 TGCGCCAGCAGCTTGGCGGGACTAGACTACAATGAGCAGTTCTTC CASSLAGLDYNEQFF
15 - TRBJ1-1 - TRBV5-4 TGTGCCAGCAGCCGGATTGACAGTTCAAACACTGAAGCTTTCTTT CASSRIDSSNTEAFF
17 - TRBJ1-1 - TRBV5-1 TGCGCCAGCAGCTTGGAGGGGAAGGTTGTGGTGCACACTGAAGCTTTCTTT CASSLEGKVVVHTEAFF
16 - TRBJ2-1 - TRBV10-3 TGTGCCATCAGTGAGTCCCCAGCCGTTTCCTACAATGAGCAGTTCTTC CAISESPAVSYNEQFF
14 - TRBJ2-3 TRBD1 TRBV7-3 TGTGCCAGCAGCCGGACAGGGACCACAGATACGCAGTATTTT CASSRTGTTDTQYF
14 once TRBJ2-3 - TRBV7-3 TGTGCCAGCAGCCCGGAGGGTGGAGCAGATACGCAGTATTTT CASSPEGGADTQYF
16 - TRBJ2-4 TRBD2 TRBV7-8 TGTGCCAGCAGCTTAGGGCGGGAGCTAGCCAAAAACATTCAGTACTTC CASSLGRELAKNIQYF
17 once TRBJ1-3 - TRBV7-2 TGTGCCAGCAGCTTAAGTGTAGCACGGCTCTCTGGAAACACCATATATTTT CASSLSVARLSGNTIYF
15 - TRBJ1-1 - TRBV6-1 TGTGCCAGCAGTGAGAACAGAGGACAGAACACTGAAGCTTTCTTT CASSENRGQNTEAFF
13 - TRBJ2-3 - TRBV5-1 TGCGCCAGCAGATCGGGACTGGACGATACGCAGTATTTT CASRSGLDDTQYF
16 - TRBJ2-1 TRBD2 TRBV28 TGTGCCAGCAGTCCAACCGGACTAGGGCTCTACAATGAGCAGTTCTTC CASSPTGLGLYNEQFF
15 - TRBJ2-7 - TRBV15 TGTGCCACCAGCGGTGACCTGTTCACCATGGGCGAGCAGTACTTC CATSGDLFTMGEQYF